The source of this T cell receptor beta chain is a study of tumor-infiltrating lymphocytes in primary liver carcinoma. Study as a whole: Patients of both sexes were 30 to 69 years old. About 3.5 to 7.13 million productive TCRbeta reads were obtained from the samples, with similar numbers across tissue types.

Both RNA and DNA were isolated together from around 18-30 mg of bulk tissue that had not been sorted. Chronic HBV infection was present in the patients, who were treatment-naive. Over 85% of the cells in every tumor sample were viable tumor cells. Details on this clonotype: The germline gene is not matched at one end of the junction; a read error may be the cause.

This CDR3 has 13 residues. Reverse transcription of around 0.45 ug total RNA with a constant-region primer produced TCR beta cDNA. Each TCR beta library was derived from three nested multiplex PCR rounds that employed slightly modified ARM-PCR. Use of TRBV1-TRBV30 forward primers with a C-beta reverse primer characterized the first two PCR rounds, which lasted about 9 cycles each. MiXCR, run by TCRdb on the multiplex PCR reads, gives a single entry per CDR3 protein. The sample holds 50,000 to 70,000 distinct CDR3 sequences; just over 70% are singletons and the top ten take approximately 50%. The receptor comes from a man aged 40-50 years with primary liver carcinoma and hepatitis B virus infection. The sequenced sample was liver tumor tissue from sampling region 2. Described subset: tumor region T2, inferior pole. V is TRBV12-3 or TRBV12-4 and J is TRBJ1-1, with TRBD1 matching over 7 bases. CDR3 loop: CASSFTGAAEAFF. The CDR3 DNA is TGTGCCAGCAGTTTTACAGGGGCCGCTGAGGCTTTCTTT.